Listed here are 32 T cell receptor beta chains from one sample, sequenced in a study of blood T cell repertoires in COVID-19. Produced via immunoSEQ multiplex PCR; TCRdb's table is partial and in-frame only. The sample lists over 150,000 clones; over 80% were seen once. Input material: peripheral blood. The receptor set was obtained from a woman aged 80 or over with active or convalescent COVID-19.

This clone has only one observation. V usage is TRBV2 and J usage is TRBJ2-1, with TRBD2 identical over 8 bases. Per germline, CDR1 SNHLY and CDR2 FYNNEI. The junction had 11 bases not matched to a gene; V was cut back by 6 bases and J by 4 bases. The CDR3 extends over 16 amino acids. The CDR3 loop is CASSALGSGGYNEQFF. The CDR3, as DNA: TGTGCCAGCAGCGCACTTGGGAGCGGGGGTTACAATGAGCAGTTCTTC.

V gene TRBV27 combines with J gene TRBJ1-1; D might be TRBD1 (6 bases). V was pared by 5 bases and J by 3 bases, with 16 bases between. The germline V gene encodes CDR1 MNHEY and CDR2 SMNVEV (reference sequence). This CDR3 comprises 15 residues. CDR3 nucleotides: TGTGCCAGCAGTGCCGAACAGGGAAGGGACACTGAAGCTTTCTTT. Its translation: CASSAEQGRDTEAFF.

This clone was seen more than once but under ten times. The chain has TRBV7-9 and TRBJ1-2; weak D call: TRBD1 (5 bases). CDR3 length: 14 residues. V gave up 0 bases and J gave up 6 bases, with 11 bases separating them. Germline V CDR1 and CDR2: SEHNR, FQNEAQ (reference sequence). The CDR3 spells CASSLAGGADGYTF. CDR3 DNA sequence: TGTGCCAGCAGCTTAGCGGGGGGAGCGGATGGCTACACCTTC.

The chain's CDR3 is CASSLATLGSLHF. In nucleotides, the CDR3 is TGTGCCAGCAGCCTGGCGACTCTGGGGAGCCTCCACTTT. V usage is TRBV7-2 and J usage is TRBJ1-6, with D unclear. This CDR3 contains 13 residues. The V gene's germline CDR1 is SGHTA and CDR2 FQGNSA. Trimming left V 5 bases short and J 15 bases short, with 17 bases between.

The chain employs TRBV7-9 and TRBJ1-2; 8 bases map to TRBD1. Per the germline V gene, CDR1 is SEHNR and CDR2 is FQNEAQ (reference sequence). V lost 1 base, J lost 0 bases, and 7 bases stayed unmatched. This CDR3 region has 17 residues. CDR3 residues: CASSLESGQGSNYGYTF. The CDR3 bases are TGTGCCAGCAGCTTAGAATCAGGACAGGGATCTAACTATGGCTACACCTTC. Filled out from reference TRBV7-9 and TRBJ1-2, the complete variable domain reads DTGVSQNPRHKITKRGQNVTFRCDPISEHNRLYWYRQTLGQGPEFLTYFQNEAQLEKSRLLSDRFSAERPKGSFSTLEIQRTEQGDSAMYLCASSLESGQGSNYGYTFGSGTRLTVV.

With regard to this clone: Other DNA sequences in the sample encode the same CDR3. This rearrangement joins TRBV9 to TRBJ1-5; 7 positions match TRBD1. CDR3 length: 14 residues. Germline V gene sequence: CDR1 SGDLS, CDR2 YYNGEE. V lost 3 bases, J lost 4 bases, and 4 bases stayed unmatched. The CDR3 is CASSAGTVNQPQHF. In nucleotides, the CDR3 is TGTGCCAGCAGCGCGGGGACAGTTAATCAGCCCCAGCATTTT.

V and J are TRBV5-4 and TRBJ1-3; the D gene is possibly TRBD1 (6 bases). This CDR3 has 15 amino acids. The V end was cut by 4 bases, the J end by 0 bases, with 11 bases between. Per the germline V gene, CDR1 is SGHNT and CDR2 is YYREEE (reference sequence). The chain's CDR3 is CASSPGQFSGNTIYF. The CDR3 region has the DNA TGTGCCAGCAGCCCCGGACAGTTCTCTGGAAACACCATATATTTT.

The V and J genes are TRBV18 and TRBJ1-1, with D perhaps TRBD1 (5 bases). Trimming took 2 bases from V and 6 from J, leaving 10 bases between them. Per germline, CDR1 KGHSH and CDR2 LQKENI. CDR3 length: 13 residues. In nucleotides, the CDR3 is TGTGCCAGCTCACCAATGAGGGACTCTGAAGCTTTCTTT. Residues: CASSPMRDSEAFF.

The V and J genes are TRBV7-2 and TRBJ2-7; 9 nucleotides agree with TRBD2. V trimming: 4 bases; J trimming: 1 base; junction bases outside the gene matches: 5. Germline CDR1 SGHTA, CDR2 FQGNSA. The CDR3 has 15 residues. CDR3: CASSSISGGSYEQYF. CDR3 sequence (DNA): TGTGCCAGCAGCTCCATCAGCGGGGGGTCCTACGAGCAGTACTTC. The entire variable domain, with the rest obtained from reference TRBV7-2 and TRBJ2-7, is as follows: GAGVSQSPSNKVTEKGKDVELRCDPISGHTALYWYRQSLGQGLEFLIYFQGNSAPDKSGLPSDRFSAERTGGSVSTLTIQRTQQEDSAVYLCASSSISGGSYEQYFGPGTRLTVT.

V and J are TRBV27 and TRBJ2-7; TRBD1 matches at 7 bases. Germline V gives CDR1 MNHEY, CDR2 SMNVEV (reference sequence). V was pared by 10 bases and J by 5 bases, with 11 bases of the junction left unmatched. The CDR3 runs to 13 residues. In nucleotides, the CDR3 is TGTGCCACCCACCGACAGGGTGGCCACGAGCAGTACTTC. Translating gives CATHRQGGHEQYF.

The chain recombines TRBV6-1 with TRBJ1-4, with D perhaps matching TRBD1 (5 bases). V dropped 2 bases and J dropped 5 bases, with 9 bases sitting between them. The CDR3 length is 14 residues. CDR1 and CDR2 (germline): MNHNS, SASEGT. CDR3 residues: CASSETDRNEKLFF. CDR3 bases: TGTGCCAGCAGTGAAACCGACAGAAATGAAAAACTGTTTTTT.

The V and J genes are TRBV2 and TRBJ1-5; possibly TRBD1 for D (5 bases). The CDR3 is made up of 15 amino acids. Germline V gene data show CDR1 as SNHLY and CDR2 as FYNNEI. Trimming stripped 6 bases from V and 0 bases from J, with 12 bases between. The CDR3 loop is CASRRDSYSNQPQHF. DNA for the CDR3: TGTGCCAGCAGACGTGACAGTTATAGCAATCAGCCCCAGCATTTT.

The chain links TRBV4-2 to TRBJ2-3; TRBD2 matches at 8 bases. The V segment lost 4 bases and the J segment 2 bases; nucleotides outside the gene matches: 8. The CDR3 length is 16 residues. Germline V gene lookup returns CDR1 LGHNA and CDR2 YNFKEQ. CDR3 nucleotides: TGTGCCAGCAGCCCGGGGGGGGCGGGGCCCACAGATACGCAGTATTTT. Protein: CASSPGGAGPTDTQYF.

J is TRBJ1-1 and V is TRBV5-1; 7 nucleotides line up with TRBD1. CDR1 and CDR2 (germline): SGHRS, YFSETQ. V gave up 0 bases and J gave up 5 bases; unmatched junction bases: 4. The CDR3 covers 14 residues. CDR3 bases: TGCGCCAGCAGCTTGGAGGGGGCTTGGACTGAAGCTTTCTTT. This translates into CASSLEGAWTEAFF.

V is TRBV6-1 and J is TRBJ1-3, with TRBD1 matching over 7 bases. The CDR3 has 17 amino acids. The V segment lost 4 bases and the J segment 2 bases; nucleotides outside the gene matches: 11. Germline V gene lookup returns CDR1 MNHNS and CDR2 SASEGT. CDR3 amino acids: CASSVTDRLQAGNTIYF. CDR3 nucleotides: TGTGCCAGCAGTGTCACGGACAGGCTTCAAGCTGGAAACACCATATATTTT.

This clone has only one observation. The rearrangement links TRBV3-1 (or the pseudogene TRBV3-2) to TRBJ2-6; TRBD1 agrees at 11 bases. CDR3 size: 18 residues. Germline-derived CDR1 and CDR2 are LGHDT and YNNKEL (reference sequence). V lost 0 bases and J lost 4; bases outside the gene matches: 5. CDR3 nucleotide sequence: TGTGCCAGCAGCCAAGAGGACAGGGGGCTCGTGGGGGCCAACGTCCTGACTTTC. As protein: CASSQEDRGLVGANVLTF.

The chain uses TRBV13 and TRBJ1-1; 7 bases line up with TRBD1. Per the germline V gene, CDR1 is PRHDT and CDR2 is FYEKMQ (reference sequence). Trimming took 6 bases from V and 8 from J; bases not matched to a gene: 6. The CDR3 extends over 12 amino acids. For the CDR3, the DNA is TGTGCCAGCAGATACCGGACAGGAGAAGCTTTCTTT. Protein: CASRYRTGEAFF.

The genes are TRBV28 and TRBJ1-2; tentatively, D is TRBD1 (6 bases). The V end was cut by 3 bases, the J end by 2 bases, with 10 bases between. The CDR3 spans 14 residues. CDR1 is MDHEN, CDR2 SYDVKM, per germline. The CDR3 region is CASSLEQGNYGYTF. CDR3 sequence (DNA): TGTGCCAGCAGTTTGGAGCAGGGGAACTATGGCTACACCTTC.

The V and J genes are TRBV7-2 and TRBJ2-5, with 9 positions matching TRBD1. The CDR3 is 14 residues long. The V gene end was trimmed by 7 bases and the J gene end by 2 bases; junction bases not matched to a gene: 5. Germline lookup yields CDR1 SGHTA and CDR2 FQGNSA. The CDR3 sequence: CASNLGQGQETQYF. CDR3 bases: TGTGCCAGCAACCTGGGACAGGGTCAAGAGACCCAGTACTTC.

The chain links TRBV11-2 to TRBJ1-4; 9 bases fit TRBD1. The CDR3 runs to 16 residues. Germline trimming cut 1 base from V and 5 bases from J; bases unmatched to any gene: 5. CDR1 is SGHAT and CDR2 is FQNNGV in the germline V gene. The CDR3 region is CASSLGGTGKNEKLFF. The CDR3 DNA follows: TGTGCCAGCAGCTTAGGTGGGACAGGGAAAAATGAAAAACTGTTTTTT.

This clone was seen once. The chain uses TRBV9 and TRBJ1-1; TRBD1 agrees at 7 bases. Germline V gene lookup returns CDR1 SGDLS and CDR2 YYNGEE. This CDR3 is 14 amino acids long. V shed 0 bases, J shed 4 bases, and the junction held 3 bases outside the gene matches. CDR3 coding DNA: TGTGCCAGCAGCGTAGGGAGGGGGCGCACTGAAGCTTTCTTT. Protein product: CASSVGRGRTEAFF.

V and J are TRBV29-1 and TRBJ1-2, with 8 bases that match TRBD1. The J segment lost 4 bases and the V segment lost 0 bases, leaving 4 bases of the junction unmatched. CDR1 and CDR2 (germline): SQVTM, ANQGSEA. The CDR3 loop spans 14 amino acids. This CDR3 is CSVEDQGARYGYTF. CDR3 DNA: TGCAGCGTTGAAGATCAGGGGGCTCGCTATGGCTACACCTTC. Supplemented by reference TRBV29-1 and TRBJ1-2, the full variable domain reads SAVISQKPSRDICQRGTSLTIQCQVDSQVTMMFWYRQQPGQSLTLIATANQGSEATYESGFVIDKFPISRPNLTFSTLTVSNMSPEDSSIYLCSVEDQGARYGYTFGSGTRLTVV.

The CDR3 spells CASSYLVGQGSSPLHF. CDR3 coding DNA: TGTGCCAGCAGTTATCTGGTGGGACAGGGAAGTTCACCCCTCCACTTT. The chain employs TRBV6-6 and TRBJ1-6, with 9 bases that match TRBD1. V shed 3 bases, J shed 9 bases, and the junction held 9 bases outside the gene matches. The CDR3 spans 16 residues. Germline CDR1 and CDR2: MNHNY and SVGAGI (reference sequence).

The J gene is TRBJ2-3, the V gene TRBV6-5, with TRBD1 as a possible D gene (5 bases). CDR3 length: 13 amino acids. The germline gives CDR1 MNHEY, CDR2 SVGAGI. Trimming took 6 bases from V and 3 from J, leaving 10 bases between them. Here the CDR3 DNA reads TGTGCCAGCAGCTTGGACATGACAGATACGCAGTATTTT. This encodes CASSLDMTDTQYF.

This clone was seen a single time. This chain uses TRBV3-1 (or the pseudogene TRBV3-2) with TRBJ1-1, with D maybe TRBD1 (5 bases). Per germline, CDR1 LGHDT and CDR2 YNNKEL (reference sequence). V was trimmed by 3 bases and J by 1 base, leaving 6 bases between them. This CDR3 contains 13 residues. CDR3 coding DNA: TGTGCCAGCAGCCACAGGGAGAACACTGAAGCTTTCTTT. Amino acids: CASSHRENTEAFF.

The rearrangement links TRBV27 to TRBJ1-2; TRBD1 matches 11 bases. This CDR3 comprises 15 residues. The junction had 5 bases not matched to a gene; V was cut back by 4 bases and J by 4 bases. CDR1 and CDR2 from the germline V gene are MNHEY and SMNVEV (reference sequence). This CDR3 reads CASSYAGQGAYGYTF. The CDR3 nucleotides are TGTGCCAGCAGTTACGCCGGACAGGGGGCCTATGGCTACACCTTC.

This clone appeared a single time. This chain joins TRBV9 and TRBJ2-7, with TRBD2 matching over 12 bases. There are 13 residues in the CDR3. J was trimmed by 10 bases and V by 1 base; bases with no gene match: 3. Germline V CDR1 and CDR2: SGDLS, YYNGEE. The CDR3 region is CASSVLAGGRQYF. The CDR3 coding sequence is TGTGCCAGCAGCGTACTAGCGGGGGGGCGACAGTACTTC.

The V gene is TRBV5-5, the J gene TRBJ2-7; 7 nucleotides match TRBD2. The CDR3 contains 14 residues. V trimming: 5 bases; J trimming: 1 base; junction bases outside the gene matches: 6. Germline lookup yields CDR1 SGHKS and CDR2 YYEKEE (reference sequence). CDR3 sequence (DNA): TGTGCCAGCAGAGTTCAGGGACTATCCTACGAGCAGTACTTC. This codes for CASRVQGLSYEQYF.

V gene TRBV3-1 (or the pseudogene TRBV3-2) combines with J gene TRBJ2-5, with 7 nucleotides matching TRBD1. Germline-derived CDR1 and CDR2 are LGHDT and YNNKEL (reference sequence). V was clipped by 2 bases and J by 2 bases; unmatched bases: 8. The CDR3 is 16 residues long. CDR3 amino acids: CASSQQNRDRQETQYF. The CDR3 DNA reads TGTGCCAGCAGCCAACAGAACCGGGACAGACAAGAGACCCAGTACTTC.

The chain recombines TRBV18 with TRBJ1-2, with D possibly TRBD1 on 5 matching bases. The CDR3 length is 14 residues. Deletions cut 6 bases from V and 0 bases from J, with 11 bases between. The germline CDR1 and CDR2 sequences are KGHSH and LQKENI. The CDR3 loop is CASSPDSTNYGYTF. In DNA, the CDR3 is TGTGCCAGCTCTCCCGACAGTACTAACTATGGCTACACCTTC.

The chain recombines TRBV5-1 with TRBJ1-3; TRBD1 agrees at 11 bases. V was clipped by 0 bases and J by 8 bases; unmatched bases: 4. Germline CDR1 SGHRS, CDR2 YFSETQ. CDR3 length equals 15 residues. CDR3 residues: CASSLEGTGGHTIYF. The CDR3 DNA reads TGCGCCAGCAGCTTGGAGGGGACAGGGGGACACACCATATATTTT.

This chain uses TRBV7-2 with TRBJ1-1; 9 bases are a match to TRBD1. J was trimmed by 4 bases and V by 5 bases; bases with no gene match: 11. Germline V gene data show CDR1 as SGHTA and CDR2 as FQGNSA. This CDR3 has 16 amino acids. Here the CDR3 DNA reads TGTGCCAGCAGCCCCAGGACAGGGGAAAGGGTCACTGAAGCTTTCTTT. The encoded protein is CASSPRTGERVTEAFF.